These 8 T cell receptor beta chains were sequenced from one sample in a study of T cells in Graves' hyperthyroidism and ophthalmopathy. TCR beta CDR3 sequences were amplified from RNA transcripts. The primer set for the first-round RT-PCR of the TCR CDR3 was HTBI. TCRdb reprocessed the multiplex PCR reads with MiXCR, giving one entry per CDR3 protein. The data show approximately 430,000 distinct CDR3 sequences, with more than 15% seen just once and roughly 8% held by the top ten. Sequenced: blood. All receptors come from a woman between 18 and 30 years old with Graves' hyperthyroidism.

Only one count was recorded for this clonotype. The chain joins TRBV12-5 to TRBJ1-5; TRBD1 might be the D (6 bases). V was pared by 3 bases and J by 0 bases, with 18 bases between. The length of the CDR3 is 18 residues. Per the germline V gene, CDR1 is LGHNT and CDR2 is FRNRAP. The DNA for the CDR3 is TGTGCTAGTGGTTTCCACAGGGAGCTTTCTTATAGCAATCAGCCCCAGCATTTT. This translates into CASGFHRELSYSNQPQHF.

The sample holds many counts of this clonotype. V is TRBV5-1 and J is TRBJ2-7; D remains ambiguous. Per germline, CDR1 SGHRS and CDR2 YFSETQ. This CDR3 comprises 16 residues. V was cut by 5 bases and J by 5 bases, with 23 bases left in between. CDR3 nucleotides: TGCGCCAGCAGACCCTCGTACGGTTTTGGCGACCACGAGCAGTACTTC. Its translation is CASRPSYGFGDHEQYF.

This clonotype appeared a single time. J is TRBJ2-7 and V is TRBV6-5; D is undetermined. The CDR3 length is 14 residues. Germline V CDR1 and CDR2: MNHEY, SVGAGI. Trimming cost V 0 bases and J 3 bases, with 9 bases left between them. In DNA form, the CDR3 reads TGTGCCAGCAGTTACTCTGCGTGGGGCTACGAGCAGTACTTC. It translates to CASSYSAWGYEQYF.

The genes are TRBV29-1 and TRBJ2-3, with TRBD2 matching over 14 bases. There are 14 residues in the CDR3. Germline loops: CDR1 SQVTM, CDR2 ANQGSEA. The V gene end was trimmed by 7 bases and the J gene end by 1 base; junction bases not matched to a gene: 1. CDR3 in DNA: TGCAGCGAGGGACTAGCGGGAGGCACAGATACGCAGTATTTT. As protein: CSEGLAGGTDTQYF.

Details on this clonotype: One base away lies a much larger clone, so this may be a sequencing read error. The genes are TRBV27 and TRBJ2-1; TRBD2 matches at 10 bases. Losses at the gene ends were 6 bases for V and 8 bases for J; bases not matched to a gene: 16. CDR3 length: 17 residues. Germline CDR1 and CDR2: MNHEY and SMNVEV (reference sequence). The CDR3 DNA reads TGTGCCAGCAGGGTTAGGGAGCGGGGGGGCCGAAAAGATGAGCAGTTCTTC. This encodes CASRVRERGGRKDEQFF.

The rearrangement uses TRBV13 and TRBJ2-5; tentatively, D is TRBD2 (5 bases). This CDR3 spans 13 amino acids. With 5 bases removed from V and 4 bases from J, the gap between germline ends came to 11 bases. Germline CDR1 PRHDT, CDR2 FYEKMQ (reference sequence). The CDR3 sequence is CASSGEPIETQYF. The DNA of the CDR3 is TGTGCCAGCAGCGGGGAGCCGATAGAGACCCAGTACTTC.

This clonotype was counted many times. This chain connects TRBV20-1 to TRBJ2-1; 7 positions match TRBD2. Per germline, CDR1 DFQATT and CDR2 SNEGSKA (reference sequence). Trimming cost V 7 bases and J 7 bases; bases outside gene matches: 16. This CDR3 has 15 amino acids. CDR3 bases: TGCAGTGTACCAAAGCTGGCTAGCGGACATAATGAGCAGTTCTTC. This codes for CSVPKLASGHNEQFF.

This clonotype has a count of ten or more. This sequence joins TRBV11-3 and TRBJ1-1; a possible D gene is TRBD1 (6 bases). Trimming cost V 5 bases and J 3 bases, with 16 bases left between them. CDR1 SGHNT and CDR2 YENEEA come from the germline V gene. This CDR3 has 15 residues. The CDR3 DNA follows: TGTGCCAGCAGCCGGGGCGGGGGCGTAGACACTGAAGCTTTCTTT. This encodes CASSRGGGVDTEAFF.